The TCR beta chain under discussion was sequenced for a study of T cell changes during pregnancy in multiple sclerosis. This clone has a single count. Trimming removed 8 bases from V and 2 bases from J, with 22 bases in between. Germline V gives CDR1 MGHRA, CDR2 YSYEKL. The CDR3 has 17 amino acids. The assay was immunoSEQ multiplex PCR, and TCRdb's table has in-frame clones only and misses some. The sample lists about 40,000 clones; roughly 92% were seen once. This sequence joins TRBV4-1 and TRBJ2-1, with D possibly being TRBD2 (7 bases). Source: CD4+ T cells from peripheral blood mononuclear cells, taken before pregnancy. The source of this sequence is a female donor with multiple sclerosis, enrolled in a pregnancy study. CDR3 region: CASARGGVVLTYNEQFF. The CDR3 DNA is TGCGCCAGCGCCAGGGGAGGGGTCGTCCTAACCTACAATGAGCAGTTCTTC.